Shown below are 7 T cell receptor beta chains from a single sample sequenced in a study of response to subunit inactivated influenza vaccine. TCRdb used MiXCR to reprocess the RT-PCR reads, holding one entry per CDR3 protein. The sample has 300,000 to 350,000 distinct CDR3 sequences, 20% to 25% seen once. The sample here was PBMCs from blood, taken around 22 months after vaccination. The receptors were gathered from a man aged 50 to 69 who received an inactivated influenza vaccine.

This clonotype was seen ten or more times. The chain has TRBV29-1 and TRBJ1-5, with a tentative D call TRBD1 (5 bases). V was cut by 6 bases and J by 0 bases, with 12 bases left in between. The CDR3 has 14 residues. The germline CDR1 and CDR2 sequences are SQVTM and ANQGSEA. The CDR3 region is CSVTSGTSNQPQHF. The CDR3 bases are TGCAGCGTGACCTCCGGGACTAGCAATCAGCCCCAGCATTTT.

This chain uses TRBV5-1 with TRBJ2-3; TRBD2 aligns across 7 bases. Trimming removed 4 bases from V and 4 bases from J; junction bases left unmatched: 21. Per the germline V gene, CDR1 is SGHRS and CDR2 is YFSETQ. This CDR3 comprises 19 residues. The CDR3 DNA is TGCGCCAGCAGCATTGTCCCCCCCGGGAGCGGGGCTGGGGCAGATACGCAGTATTTT. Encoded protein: CASSIVPPGSGAGADTQYF.

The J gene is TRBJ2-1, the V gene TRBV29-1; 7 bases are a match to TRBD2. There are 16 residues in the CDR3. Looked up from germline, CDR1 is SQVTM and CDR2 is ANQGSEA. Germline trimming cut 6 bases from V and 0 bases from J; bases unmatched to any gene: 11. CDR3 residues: CSVVLVGRGSYNEQFF. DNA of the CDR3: TGCAGCGTGGTTTTGGTTGGGAGGGGCTCCTACAATGAGCAGTTCTTC.

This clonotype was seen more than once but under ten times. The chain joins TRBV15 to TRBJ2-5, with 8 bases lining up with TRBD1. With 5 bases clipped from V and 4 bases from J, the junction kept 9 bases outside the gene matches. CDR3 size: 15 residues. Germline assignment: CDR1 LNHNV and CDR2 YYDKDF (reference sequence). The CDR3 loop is CATSPRQGLVETQYF. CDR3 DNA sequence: TGTGCCACCAGCCCAAGACAGGGGCTGGTAGAGACCCAGTACTTC.

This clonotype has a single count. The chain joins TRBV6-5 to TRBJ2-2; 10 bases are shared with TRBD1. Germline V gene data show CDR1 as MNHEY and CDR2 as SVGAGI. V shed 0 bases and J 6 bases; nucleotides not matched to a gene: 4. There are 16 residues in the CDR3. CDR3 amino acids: CASSYSGTGVPGELFF. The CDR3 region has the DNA TGTGCCAGCAGTTACTCCGGGACAGGGGTCCCCGGGGAGCTGTTTTTT.

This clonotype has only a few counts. Here the CDR3 DNA reads TGTGCCTGGACCCCCGGGACAGGTCAGCCCCAGCATTTT. Translating gives CAWTPGTGQPQHF. This chain joins TRBV30 and TRBJ1-5; 8 positions match TRBD1. J was trimmed by 6 bases and V by 4 bases; bases with no gene match: 5. Germline CDR1 GTSNPN, CDR2 SVGIG (reference sequence). The CDR3 contains 13 residues.

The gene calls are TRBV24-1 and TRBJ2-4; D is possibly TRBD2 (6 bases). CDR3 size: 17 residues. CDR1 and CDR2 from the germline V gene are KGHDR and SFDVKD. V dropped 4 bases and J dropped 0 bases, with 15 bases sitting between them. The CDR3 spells CATSELSGTGAKNIQYF. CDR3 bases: TGTGCCACCAGTGAGCTCTCCGGGACTGGAGCCAAAAACATTCAGTACTTC.